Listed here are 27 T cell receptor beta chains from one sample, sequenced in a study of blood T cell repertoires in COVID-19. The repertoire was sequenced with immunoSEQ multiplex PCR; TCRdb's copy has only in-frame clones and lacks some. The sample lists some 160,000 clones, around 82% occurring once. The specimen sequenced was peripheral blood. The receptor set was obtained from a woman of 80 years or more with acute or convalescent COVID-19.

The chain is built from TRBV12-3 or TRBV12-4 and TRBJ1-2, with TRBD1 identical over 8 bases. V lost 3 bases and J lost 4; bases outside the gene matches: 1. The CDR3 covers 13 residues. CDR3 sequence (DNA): TGTGCCAGCAGTTTGGACAGGGTCTATGGCTACACCTTC. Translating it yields CASSLDRVYGYTF.

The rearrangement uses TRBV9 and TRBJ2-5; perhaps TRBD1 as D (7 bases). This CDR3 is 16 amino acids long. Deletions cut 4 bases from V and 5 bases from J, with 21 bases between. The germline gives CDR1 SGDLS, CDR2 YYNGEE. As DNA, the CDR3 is TGTGCCAGCAGCCCGAAGGTGGGGGGACAGTGGGAGACCCAGTACTTC. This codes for CASSPKVGGQWETQYF.

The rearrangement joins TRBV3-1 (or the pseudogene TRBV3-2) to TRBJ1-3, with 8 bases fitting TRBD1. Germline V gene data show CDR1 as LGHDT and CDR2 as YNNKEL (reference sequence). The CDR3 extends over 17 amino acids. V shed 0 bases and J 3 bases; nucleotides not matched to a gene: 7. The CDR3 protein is CASSQELGTGSGNTIYF. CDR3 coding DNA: TGTGCCAGCAGCCAAGAGTTGGGGACAGGTAGTGGAAACACCATATATTTT.

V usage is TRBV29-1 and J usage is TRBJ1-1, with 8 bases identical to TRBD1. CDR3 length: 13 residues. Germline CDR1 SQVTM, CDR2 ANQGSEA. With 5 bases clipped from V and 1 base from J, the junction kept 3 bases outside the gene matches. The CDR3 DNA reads TGCAGCGTTCCCGGACAGGGGAACACTGAAGCTTTCTTT. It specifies CSVPGQGNTEAFF.

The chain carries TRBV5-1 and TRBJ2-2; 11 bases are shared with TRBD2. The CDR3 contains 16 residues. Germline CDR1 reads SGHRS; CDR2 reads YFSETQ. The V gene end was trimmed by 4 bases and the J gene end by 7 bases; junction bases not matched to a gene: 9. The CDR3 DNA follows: TGCGCCAGCAGCCACTTGACTAGCGGGACGGGCGGGGAGCTGTTTTTT. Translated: CASSHLTSGTGGELFF.

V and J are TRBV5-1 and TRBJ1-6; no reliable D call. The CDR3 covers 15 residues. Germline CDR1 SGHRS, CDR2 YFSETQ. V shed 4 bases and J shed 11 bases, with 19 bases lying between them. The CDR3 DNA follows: TGCGCCAGCAGCAGCTTCCCCCACAATGAGGCACCCCTCCACTTT. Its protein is CASSSFPHNEAPLHF.

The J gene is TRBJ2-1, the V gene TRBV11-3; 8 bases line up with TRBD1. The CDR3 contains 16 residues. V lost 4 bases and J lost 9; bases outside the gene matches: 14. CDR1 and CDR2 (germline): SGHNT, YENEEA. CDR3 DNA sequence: TGTGCCAGCAGCTGGGGTGGAGACAGGGGAAAGGTTGAGCAGTTCTTC. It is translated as CASSWGGDRGKVEQFF.

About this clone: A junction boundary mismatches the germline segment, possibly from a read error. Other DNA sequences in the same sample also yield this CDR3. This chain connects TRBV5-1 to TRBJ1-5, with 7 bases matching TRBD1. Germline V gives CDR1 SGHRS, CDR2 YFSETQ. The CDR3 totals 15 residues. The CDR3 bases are TGCGCCAGCAGCTTGGGACAGGGTGGTAATCAGCCTCAGCATTTT. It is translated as CASSLGQGGNQPQHF. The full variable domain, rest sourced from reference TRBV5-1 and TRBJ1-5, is KAGVTQTPRYLIKTRGQQVTLSCSPISGHRSVSWYQQTPGQGLQFLFEYFSETQRNKGNFPGRFSGRQFSNSRSEMNVSTLELGDSALYLCASSLGQGGNQPQHFGDGTRLSIL.

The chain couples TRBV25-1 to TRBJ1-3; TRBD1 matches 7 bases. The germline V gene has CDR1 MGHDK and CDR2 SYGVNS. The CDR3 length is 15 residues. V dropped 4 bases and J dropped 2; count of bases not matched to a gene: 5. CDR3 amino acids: CASSADREAGNTIYF. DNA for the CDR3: TGTGCCAGCAGTGCTGACAGGGAGGCTGGAAACACCATATATTTT.

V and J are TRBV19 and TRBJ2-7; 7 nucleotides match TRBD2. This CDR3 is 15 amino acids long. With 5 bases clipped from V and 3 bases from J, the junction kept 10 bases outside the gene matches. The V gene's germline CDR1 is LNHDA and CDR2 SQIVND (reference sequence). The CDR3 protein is CASSVSGTPNYEQYF. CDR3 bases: TGTGCCAGTAGTGTCAGCGGGACGCCTAACTACGAGCAGTACTTC. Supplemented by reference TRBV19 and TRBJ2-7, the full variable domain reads DGGITQSPKYLFRKEGQNVTLSCEQNLNHDAMYWYRQDPGQGLRLIYYSQIVNDFQKGDIAEGYSVSREKKESFPLTVTSAQKNPTAFYLCASSVSGTPNYEQYFGPGTRLTVT.

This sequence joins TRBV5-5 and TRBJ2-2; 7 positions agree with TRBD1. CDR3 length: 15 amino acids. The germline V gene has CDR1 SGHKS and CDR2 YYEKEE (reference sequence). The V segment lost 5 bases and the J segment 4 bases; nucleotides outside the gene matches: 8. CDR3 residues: CASSQTGLSTGELFF. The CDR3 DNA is TGTGCCAGCAGTCAGACAGGGTTATCCACCGGGGAGCTGTTTTTT.

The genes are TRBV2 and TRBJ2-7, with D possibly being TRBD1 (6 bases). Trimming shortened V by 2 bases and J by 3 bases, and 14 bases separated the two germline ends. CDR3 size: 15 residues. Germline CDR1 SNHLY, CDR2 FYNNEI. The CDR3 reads CASSESGTSNYEQYF. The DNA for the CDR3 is TGTGCCAGCAGTGAATCGGGGACATCAAACTACGAGCAGTACTTC.

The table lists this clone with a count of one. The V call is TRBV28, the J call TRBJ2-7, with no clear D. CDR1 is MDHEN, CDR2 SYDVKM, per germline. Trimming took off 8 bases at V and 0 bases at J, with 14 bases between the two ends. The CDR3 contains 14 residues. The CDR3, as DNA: TGTGCCAGCCAAACTTCCTCAAGCTCCTACGAGCAGTACTTC. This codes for CASQTSSSSYEQYF.

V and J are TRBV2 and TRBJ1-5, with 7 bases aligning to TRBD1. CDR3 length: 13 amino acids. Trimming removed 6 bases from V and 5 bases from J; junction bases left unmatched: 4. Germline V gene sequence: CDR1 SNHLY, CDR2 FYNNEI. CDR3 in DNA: TGTGCCAGCAGGGCAGGGGGTTATCAGCCCCAGCATTTT. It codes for CASRAGGYQPQHF.

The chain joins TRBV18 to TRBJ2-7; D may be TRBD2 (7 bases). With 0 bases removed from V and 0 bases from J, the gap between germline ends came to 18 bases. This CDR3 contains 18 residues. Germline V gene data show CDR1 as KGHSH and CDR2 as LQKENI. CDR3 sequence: CASSPPGANSGTSYEQYF. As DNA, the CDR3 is TGTGCCAGCTCACCACCGGGGGCAAACAGCGGGACCTCCTACGAGCAGTACTTC.

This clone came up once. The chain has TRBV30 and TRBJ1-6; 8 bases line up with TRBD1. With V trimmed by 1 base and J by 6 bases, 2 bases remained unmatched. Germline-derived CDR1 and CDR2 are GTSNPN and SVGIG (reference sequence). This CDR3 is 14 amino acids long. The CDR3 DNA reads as TGTGCCTGGAGTGGGACAGGGAGTAATTCACCCCTCCACTTT. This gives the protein CAWSGTGSNSPLHF.

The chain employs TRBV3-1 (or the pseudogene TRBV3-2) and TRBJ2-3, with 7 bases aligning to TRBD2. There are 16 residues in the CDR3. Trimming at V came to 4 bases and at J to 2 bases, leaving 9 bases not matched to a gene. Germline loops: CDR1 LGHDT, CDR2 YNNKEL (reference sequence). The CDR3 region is CASSPETAGVTDTQYF. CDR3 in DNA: TGTGCCAGCAGCCCCGAGACGGCGGGGGTCACAGATACGCAGTATTTT.

In DNA form, the CDR3 reads TGTGCCAGCAGTGCGCGACAGGGGAGCTCCTATAATTCACCCCTCCACTTT. Translation: CASSARQGSSYNSPLHF. The chain carries TRBV6-1 and TRBJ1-6, with 8 bases identical to TRBD1. V dropped 4 bases and J dropped 0; count of bases not matched to a gene: 5. The CDR3 runs 17 residues. Looked up from germline, CDR1 is MNHNS and CDR2 is SASEGT.

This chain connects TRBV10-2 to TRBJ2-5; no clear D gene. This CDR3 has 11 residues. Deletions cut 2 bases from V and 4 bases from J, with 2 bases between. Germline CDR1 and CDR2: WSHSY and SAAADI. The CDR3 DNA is TGCGCCAGCAGTGAGCTAGAGACCCAGTACTTC. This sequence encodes CASSELETQYF.

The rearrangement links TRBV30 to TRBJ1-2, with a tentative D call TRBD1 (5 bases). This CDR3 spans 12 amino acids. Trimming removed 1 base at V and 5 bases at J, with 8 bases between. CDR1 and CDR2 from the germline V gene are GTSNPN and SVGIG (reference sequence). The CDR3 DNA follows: TGTGCCTGGAGTGGTCAGGGATATGGCTACACCTTC. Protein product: CAWSGQGYGYTF.

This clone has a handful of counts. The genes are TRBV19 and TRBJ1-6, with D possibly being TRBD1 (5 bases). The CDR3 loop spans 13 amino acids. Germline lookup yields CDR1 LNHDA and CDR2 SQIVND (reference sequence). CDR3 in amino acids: CATYGGGNSPLHF. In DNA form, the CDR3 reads TGTGCAACTTATGGGGGGGGTAATTCACCCCTCCACTTT.

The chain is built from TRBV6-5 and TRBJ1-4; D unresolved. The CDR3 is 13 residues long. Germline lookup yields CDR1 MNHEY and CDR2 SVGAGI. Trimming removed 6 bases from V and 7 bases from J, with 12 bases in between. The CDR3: CASRQSLGEKLFF. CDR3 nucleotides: TGTGCCAGCAGACAGTCCCTGGGTGAAAAACTGTTTTTT.

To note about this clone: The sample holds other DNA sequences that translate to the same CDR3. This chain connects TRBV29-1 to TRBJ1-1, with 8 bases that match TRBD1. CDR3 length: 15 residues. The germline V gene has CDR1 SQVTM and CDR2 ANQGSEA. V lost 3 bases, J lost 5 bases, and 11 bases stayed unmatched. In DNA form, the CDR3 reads TGCAGCGTTGAGGGATCAGGGGGCGAGGAAACTGAAGCTTTCTTT. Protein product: CSVEGSGGEETEAFF.

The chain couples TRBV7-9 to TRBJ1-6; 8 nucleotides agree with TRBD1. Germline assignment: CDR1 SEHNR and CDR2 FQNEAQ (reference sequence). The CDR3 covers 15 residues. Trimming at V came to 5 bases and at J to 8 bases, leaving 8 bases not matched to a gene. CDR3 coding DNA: TGTGCCAGCAGCCCCCGGACAGGGTACGATTCACCCCTCCACTTT. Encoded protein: CASSPRTGYDSPLHF.

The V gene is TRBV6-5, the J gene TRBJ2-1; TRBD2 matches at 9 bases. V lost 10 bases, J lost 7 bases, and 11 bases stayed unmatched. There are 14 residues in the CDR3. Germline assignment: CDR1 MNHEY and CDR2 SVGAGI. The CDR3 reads CATHWGTSMNEQFF. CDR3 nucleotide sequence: TGTGCCACCCATTGGGGGACTAGCATGAATGAGCAGTTCTTC.

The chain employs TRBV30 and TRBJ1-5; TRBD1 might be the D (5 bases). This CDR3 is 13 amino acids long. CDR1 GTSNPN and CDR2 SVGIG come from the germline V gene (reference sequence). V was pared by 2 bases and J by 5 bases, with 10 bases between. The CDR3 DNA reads TGTGCCTGGAGTACAGGCCGAGATCAGCCCCAGCATTTT. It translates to CAWSTGRDQPQHF.

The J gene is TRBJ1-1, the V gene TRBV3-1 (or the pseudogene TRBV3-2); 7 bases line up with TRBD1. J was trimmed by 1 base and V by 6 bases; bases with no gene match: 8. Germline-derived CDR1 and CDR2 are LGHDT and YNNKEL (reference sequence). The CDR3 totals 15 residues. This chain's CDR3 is CASSLDRARNTEAFF. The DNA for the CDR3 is TGTGCCAGCAGTCTCGACAGGGCCAGGAACACTGAAGCTTTCTTT.